What follows are 9 T cell receptor beta chains derived from one specimen sequenced in a study of response to subunit inactivated influenza vaccine. TCRdb re-derived calls from the RT-PCR reads in MiXCR, one entry per CDR3 protein. Of hundreds of thousands of distinct CDR3 sequences detected, about 8% appear once; the ten largest clones hold 13%. The specimen was PBMCs from blood, collected roughly 24 months after vaccination. Receptor source: a man between 50 and 69 years old who received an inactivated influenza vaccine.

This clonotype was seen more than once but under ten times. The rearrangement joins TRBV20-1 to TRBJ2-3; weak D call: TRBD1 (5 bases). The germline V and J ends were trimmed by 3 bases and 6 bases, with 16 bases remaining between them. The CDR3 length is 14 residues. Germline lookup yields CDR1 DFQATT and CDR2 SNEGSKA (reference sequence). CDR3 loop: CSARNQGLEDTQYF. CDR3 DNA: TGCAGTGCTAGGAACCAGGGCTTGGAGGATACGCAGTATTTT.

There are a few counts of this clonotype. The chain employs TRBV11-2 and TRBJ2-2; D is possibly TRBD1 (5 bases). This CDR3 is built from 15 residues. Looked up from germline, CDR1 is SGHAT and CDR2 is FQNNGV. V was pared by 1 base and J by 4 bases, with 10 bases between. The CDR3 spells CASSLGGRATGELFF. Written as DNA, the CDR3 is TGTGCCAGCAGCTTAGGTGGCAGGGCCACCGGGGAGCTGTTTTTT. The whole variable domain, remainder taken from reference TRBV11-2 and TRBJ2-2, is EAGVAQSPRYKIIEKRQSVAFWCNPISGHATLYWYQQILGQGPKLLIQFQNNGVVDDSQLPKDRFSAERLKGVDSTLKIQPAKLEDSAVYLCASSLGGRATGELFFGEGSRLTVL.

There are a few counts of this clonotype. The genes are TRBV9 and TRBJ2-7; D unresolved. The CDR3 is 12 residues long. Germline V CDR1 and CDR2: SGDLS, YYNGEE. Between the trimmed V and J ends, which lost 5 bases and 6 bases, there was a span of 12 bases. CDR3 loop: CASSGDGPEQYF. CDR3 DNA: TGTGCCAGCAGTGGAGACGGCCCCGAGCAGTACTTC.

This clonotype showed up many times. The chain joins TRBV12-3 or TRBV12-4 to TRBJ1-6; D unclear. This CDR3 contains 13 residues. The V gene lost 5 bases and the J gene lost 0 bases, with 2 bases spanning the gap. Written as DNA, the CDR3 is TGTGCCAGCAGTAACTCCTATAATTCACCCCTCCACTTT. Translation: CASSNSYNSPLHF.

This clonotype came up many times. The chain is built from TRBV11-2 and TRBJ2-7; D call uncertain. Germline V gives CDR1 SGHAT, CDR2 FQNNGV. The V gene lost 4 bases and the J gene lost 3 bases, with 13 bases spanning the gap. The CDR3 has 14 amino acids. The CDR3 nucleotides read TGTGCCAGCAGCTCAATGGGCGGATTCTACGAGCAGTACTTC. Translating gives CASSSMGGFYEQYF.

This clonotype has a count of ten or more. CDR3 in DNA: TGTGCCAGCAGAAGCTCCTATAATTCACCCCTCCACTTT. Its protein is CASRSSYNSPLHF. This chain links TRBV3-1 with TRBJ1-6, with unresolved D. This CDR3 contains 13 residues. CDR1 LGHDT and CDR2 YNNKEL come from the germline V gene (reference sequence). Trimming took 6 bases from V and 0 from J, leaving 3 bases between them.

This clonotype was observed many times. The chain combines TRBV21-1 with TRBJ2-1; the table gives TRBD2 as D, unverified against the DNA. TRBV21-1 is assigned pseudogene status. This CDR3 has 16 residues. CDR3 sequence: CASSKDWAGGRGEQFF. The DNA for the CDR3 is TGTGCCAGCAGCAAAGATTGGGCGGGAGGCCGTGGAGAGCAGTTCTTC.

In this sample, this clonotype turned up a few times. V usage is TRBV2 and J usage is TRBJ2-1; TRBD2 agrees at 13 bases. CDR3 size: 16 residues. J lost 7 bases, V lost 4 bases, and 7 bases had no gene match. Germline V lookup: CDR1 SNHLY, CDR2 FYNNEI. This CDR3 reads CASSGLAGGPRNEQFF. The CDR3 DNA follows: TGTGCCAGCAGTGGACTAGCGGGAGGCCCGAGGAATGAGCAGTTCTTC.

This clonotype showed up many times. The chain carries TRBV29-1 and TRBJ1-6; D may be TRBD1 (6 bases). Germline V lookup: CDR1 SQVTM, CDR2 ANQGSEA. The CDR3 is 12 residues long. V gave up 3 bases and J gave up 14 bases, with 14 bases separating them. The CDR3 reads CSVEGSGQTLHF. The CDR3 nucleotides are TGCAGCGTTGAGGGGTCTGGACAGACCCTCCACTTT.